The 11 T cell receptor beta chains in this list originate from one sample, sequenced in a study of OX40 agonist ivuxolimab in advanced cancers. Libraries were prepared by immunoSEQ multiplex PCR; TCRdb keeps only in-frame clonotypes and omits some of them. Among 20,000 to 30,000 clones listed, under 80% were seen once. Material: CD4+ or CD8+ T cells sorted from blood, obtained in a trial of the OX40 agonist ivuxolimab. These receptors all stem from an adult with an advanced solid tumor such as melanoma, head and neck, liver or kidney cancer.

The rearrangement joins TRBV6-5 to TRBJ2-3, with D tentatively TRBD1 or TRBD2 (5 bases each). Germline loops: CDR1 MNHEY, CDR2 SVGAGI. Trimming took off 2 bases at V and 2 bases at J, with 11 bases between the two ends. The CDR3 is 15 amino acids. CDR3 sequence (DNA): TGTGCCAGCAGTTACCGGGACGGAAACACAGATACGCAGTATTTT. Protein: CASSYRDGNTDTQYF.

The chain combines TRBV7-2 with TRBJ2-3; D is perhaps TRBD2 (7 bases). Per germline, CDR1 SGHTA and CDR2 FQGNSA. This CDR3 comprises 17 residues. Trimming removed 4 bases from V and 4 bases from J, with 21 bases in between. This CDR3 is CASSSPGRGAGADTQYF. CDR3 DNA: TGTGCCAGCAGCTCCCCCGGTCGGGGGGCAGGGGCAGATACGCAGTATTTT.

CDR3 coding DNA: TGCGCCAGCAGCCAAGATCCAGGAGCGGGGGGGATCGCGAGGGAGCAGTTCTTC. Amino acids: CASSQDPGAGGIAREQFF. This chain joins TRBV4-3 and TRBJ2-1; 10 nucleotides agree with TRBD2. V shed 0 bases, J shed 10 bases, and the junction held 15 bases outside the gene matches. The CDR3 runs 18 residues. Germline lookup yields CDR1 LGHNA and CDR2 YSLEER.

On this clone itself: At the DNA level, this CDR3 is encoded by other sequences in the same sample as well. The chain employs TRBV5-4 and TRBJ1-4; D possibly corresponds to TRBD1 (5 bases). Per the germline V gene, CDR1 is SGHNT and CDR2 is YYREEE (reference sequence). There are 14 residues in the CDR3. V was clipped by 0 bases and J by 7 bases, with 10 bases between them. CDR3 in DNA: TGTGCCAGCAGCTTGGAAGGGGTCGGTGAAAAACTGTTTTTT. Its translation is CASSLEGVGEKLFF.

The chain employs TRBV6-5 and TRBJ1-5; no reliable D call. The CDR3 loop spans 15 amino acids. Germline CDR1 is MNHEY and CDR2 is SVGAGI. V dropped 0 bases and J dropped 5 bases, with 11 bases sitting between them. DNA of the CDR3: TGTGCCAGCAGTTACTCGGGAGGAGAGGATCAGCCCCAGCATTTT. It codes for CASSYSGGEDQPQHF.

The chain employs TRBV5-6 and TRBJ2-5; perhaps D is TRBD1 or TRBD2 (5 bases each). The CDR3 length is 14 residues. Trimming removed 4 bases from V and 3 bases from J, with 13 bases in between. The germline gives CDR1 SGHDT, CDR2 YYEEEE. CDR3 in amino acids: CASSRRGREETQYF. As DNA, the CDR3 is TGTGCCAGCAGCCGCCGGGGCAGGGAAGAGACCCAGTACTTC.

The chain employs TRBV29-1 and TRBJ1-2; 7 nucleotides line up with TRBD1. CDR3 length equals 13 residues. With V trimmed by 5 bases and J by 0 bases, 3 bases remained unmatched. Germline CDR1 and CDR2: SQVTM and ANQGSEA. Here the CDR3 reads CSVQGGTNYGYTF. In nucleotides, the CDR3 is TGCAGCGTTCAGGGGGGAACTAACTATGGCTACACCTTC.

The gene calls are TRBV19 and TRBJ1-1; D perhaps matches TRBD1 (5 bases). Deletions cut 7 bases from V and 7 bases from J, with 10 bases between. The CDR3 length is 11 residues. Germline V CDR1 and CDR2: LNHDA, SQIVND (reference sequence). The CDR3 spells CASIDSIEAFF. In DNA, the CDR3 is TGTGCCAGTATTGACAGTATTGAAGCTTTCTTT.

V usage is TRBV10-2 and J usage is TRBJ2-3; no reliable D call. CDR1 is WSHSY, CDR2 SAAADI, per germline. The V end was cut by 2 bases, the J end by 3 bases, with 9 bases between. The CDR3 spans 14 residues. The CDR3 loop is CASSEPGRTDTQYF. The DNA of the CDR3 is TGCGCCAGCAGTGAGCCAGGTCGGACAGATACGCAGTATTTT.

The chain uses TRBV7-8 and TRBJ2-5; 10 nucleotides agree with TRBD2. V trimming: 4 bases; J trimming: 2 bases; junction bases outside the gene matches: 7. Germline CDR1 is SGHVS and CDR2 is FQNEAQ. There are 16 residues in the CDR3. CDR3 loop: CASSWLAGGWQETQYF. In nucleotides, the CDR3 is TGTGCCAGCAGCTGGTTAGCGGGGGGTTGGCAAGAGACCCAGTACTTC.

This clone was recorded once. The chain is built from TRBV27 and TRBJ1-4; 9 bases line up with TRBD1. The germline gives CDR1 MNHEY, CDR2 SMNVEV (reference sequence). There are 14 residues in the CDR3. V lost 5 bases and J lost 8; bases outside the gene matches: 6. The CDR3, as DNA: TGTGCCAGCAGTCCGGGACAGGGTTGGGAAAAACTGTTTTTT. The encoded protein is CASSPGQGWEKLFF. The complete variable domain, with remaining parts taken from reference TRBV27 and TRBJ1-4, reads EAQVTQNPRYLITVTGKKLTVTCSQNMNHEYMSWYRQDPGLGLRQIYYSMNVEVTDKGDVPEGYKVSRKEKRNFPLILESPSPNQTSLYFCASSPGQGWEKLFFGSGTQLSVL.